What follows describes a single TCR beta chain. Its specificity is not known. This sample is part of a study of cytomegalovirus exposure and HLA in healthy donors. Findings and caveats of the study: A later analysis linked a missense variant in DCLRE1C to the trimming of TCR beta V and J genes.

PCR used 60 Vbeta primers and 13 Jbeta primers. Produced via immunoSEQ multiplex PCR; TCRdb's table is partial and in-frame only. Of approximately 44,000 clones listed, about 60% are singletons. The trim removed 3 bases at V and 0 bases at J, leaving 4 bases unmatched. Germline V gives CDR1 KGHSH, CDR2 LQKENI. The CDR3 contains 16 residues. The chain employs TRBV18 and TRBJ2-3; TRBD1 matches 9 bases. Specimen: PBMCs. This receptor was taken from a human donor in good health. The CDR3 DNA reads TGTGCCAGCTCACCCCTGGGGACAGGGAGCACAGATACGCAGTATTTT. Translating it yields CASSPLGTGSTDTQYF.